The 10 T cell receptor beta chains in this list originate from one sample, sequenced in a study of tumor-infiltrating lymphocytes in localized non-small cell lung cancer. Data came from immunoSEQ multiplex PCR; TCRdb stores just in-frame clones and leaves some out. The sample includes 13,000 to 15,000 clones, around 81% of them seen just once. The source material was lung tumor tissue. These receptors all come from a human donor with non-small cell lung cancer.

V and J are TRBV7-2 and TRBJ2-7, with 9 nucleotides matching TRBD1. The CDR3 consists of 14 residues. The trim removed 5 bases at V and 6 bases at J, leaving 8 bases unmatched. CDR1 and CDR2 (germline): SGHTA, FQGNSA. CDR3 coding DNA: TGTGCCAGCAGCCCGAGGGGGACAGGGTCCGAGCAGTACTTC. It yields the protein CASSPRGTGSEQYF.

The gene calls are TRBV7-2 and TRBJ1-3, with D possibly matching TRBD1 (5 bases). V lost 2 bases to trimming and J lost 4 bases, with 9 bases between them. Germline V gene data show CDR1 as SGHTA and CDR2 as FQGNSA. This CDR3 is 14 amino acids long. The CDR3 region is CASSLWGSGNTIYF. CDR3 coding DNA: TGTGCCAGCAGCTTATGGGGGTCAGGAAACACCATATATTTT. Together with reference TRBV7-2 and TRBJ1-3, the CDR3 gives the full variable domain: GAGVSQSPSNKVTEKGKDVELRCDPISGHTALYWYRQSLGQGLEFLIYFQGNSAPDKSGLPSDRFSAERTGGSVSTLTIQRTQQEDSAVYLCASSLWGSGNTIYFGEGSWLTVV.

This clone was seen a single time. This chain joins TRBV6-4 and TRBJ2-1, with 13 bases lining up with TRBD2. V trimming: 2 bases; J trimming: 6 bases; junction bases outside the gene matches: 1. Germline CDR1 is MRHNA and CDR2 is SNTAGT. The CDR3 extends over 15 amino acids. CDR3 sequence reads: CASSDGTSGINEQFF. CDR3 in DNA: TGTGCCAGCAGTGACGGGACTAGCGGGATCAATGAGCAGTTCTTC.

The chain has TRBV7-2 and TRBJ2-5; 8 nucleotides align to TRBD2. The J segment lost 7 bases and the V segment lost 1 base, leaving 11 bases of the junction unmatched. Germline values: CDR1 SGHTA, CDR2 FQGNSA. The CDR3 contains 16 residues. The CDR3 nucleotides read TGTGCCAGCAGCTTAGGGGGAGCGGGAGCCCGGGGGACCCAGTACTTC. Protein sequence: CASSLGGAGARGTQYF.

In nucleotides, the CDR3 is TGTGCCAGCAGCTTAGGGGTTAGAGGGACCGGGGAGCTGTTTTTT. Encoded protein: CASSLGVRGTGELFF. The chain recombines TRBV7-8 with TRBJ2-2, with D tentatively TRBD2 (5 bases). This CDR3 is 15 amino acids long. V gave up 1 base and J gave up 5 bases, with 11 bases separating them. Germline V gene lookup returns CDR1 SGHVS and CDR2 FQNEAQ.

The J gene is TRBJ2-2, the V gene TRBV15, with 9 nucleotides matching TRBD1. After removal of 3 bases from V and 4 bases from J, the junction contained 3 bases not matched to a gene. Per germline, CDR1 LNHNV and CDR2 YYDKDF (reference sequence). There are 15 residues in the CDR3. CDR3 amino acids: CATSSGQGLTGELFF. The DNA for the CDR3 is TGTGCCACCAGCAGCGGACAGGGGCTCACCGGGGAGCTGTTTTTT.

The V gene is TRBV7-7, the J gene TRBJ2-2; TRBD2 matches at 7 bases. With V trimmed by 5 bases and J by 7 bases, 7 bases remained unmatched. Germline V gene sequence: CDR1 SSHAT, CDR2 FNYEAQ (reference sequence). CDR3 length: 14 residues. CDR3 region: CASSITPGGGELFF. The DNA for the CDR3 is TGTGCCAGCAGCATCACCCCGGGAGGCGGGGAGCTGTTTTTT.

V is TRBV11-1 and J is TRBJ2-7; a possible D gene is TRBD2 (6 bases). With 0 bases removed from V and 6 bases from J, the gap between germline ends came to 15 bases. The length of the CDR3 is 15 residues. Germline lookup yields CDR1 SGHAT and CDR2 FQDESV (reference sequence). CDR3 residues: CASSLALSRLGEQYF. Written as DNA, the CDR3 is TGTGCCAGCAGCTTAGCGCTCTCTCGACTAGGCGAGCAGTACTTC.

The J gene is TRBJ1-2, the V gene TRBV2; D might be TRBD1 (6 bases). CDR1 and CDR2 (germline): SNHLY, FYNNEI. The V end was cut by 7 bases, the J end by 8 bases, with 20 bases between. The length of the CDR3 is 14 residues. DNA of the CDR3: TGTGCCAGCAATAACAGGGAAAGGACGGCGGGCTACACCTTC. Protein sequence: CASNNRERTAGYTF.

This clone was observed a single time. CDR3 sequence: CASPSGQGALGYTF. In DNA form, the CDR3 reads TGTGCCAGCCCCTCGGGACAGGGGGCGTTAGGCTACACCTTC. The rearrangement links TRBV5-4 to TRBJ1-2; 12 bases map to TRBD1. From germline, CDR1 is SGHNT and CDR2 YYREEE (reference sequence). V was pared by 7 bases and J by 8 bases, with 9 bases of the junction left unmatched. The CDR3 runs 14 residues.